Below are 10 T cell receptor beta chains sequenced from a single sample in a study of graft-versus-host responses after intestinal transplantation. Assay used: immunoSEQ multiplex PCR; TCRdb lists only in-frame clones, some missing. The data show over 9,500 clones, approximately 77% seen once. Processing was applied to graft tissue in order to liberate intraepithelial and lamina propria lymphocytes. Sequenced here: ileum tissue, sampled less than 480 days after intestinal transplantation. The receptor source for this set is a human patient who received an intestinal transplant, so some T cells may come from the graft donor.

The chain is built from TRBV6-5 and TRBJ2-5, with TRBD1 matching 7 bases. Germline CDR1 reads MNHEY; CDR2 reads SVGAGI. The CDR3 extends over 13 amino acids. With 9 bases clipped from V and 11 bases from J, the junction kept 15 bases outside the gene matches. The CDR3 nucleotides read TGTGCCAGTAAGGACAGGCTCCATGGGGCGCAGTACTTC. Translation: CASKDRLHGAQYF.

The rearrangement links TRBV5-8 to TRBJ2-5; the D is unclear. Trimming took off 0 bases at V and 0 bases at J, with 3 bases between the two ends. This CDR3 has 13 amino acids. Germline V lookup: CDR1 SGHTS, CDR2 YDEGEE. The CDR3 DNA reads TGTGCCAGCAGCTTGGGCTACCAAGAGACCCAGTACTTC. It specifies CASSLGYQETQYF.

The chain is built from TRBV5-5 and TRBJ2-5, with a tentative D call TRBD1 (6 bases). The CDR3 is 12 amino acids. V gave up 8 bases and J gave up 2 bases, with 10 bases separating them. The germline V gene has CDR1 SGHKS and CDR2 YYEKEE (reference sequence). The CDR3 sequence: CASLTGQETQYF. In DNA form, the CDR3 reads TGTGCCAGTTTAACAGGGCAAGAGACCCAGTACTTC.

This rearrangement joins TRBV11-3 to TRBJ1-3; the D gene is possibly TRBD1 (6 bases). CDR1 is SGHNT and CDR2 is YENEEA in the germline V gene. Trimming took off 3 bases at V and 4 bases at J, with 10 bases between the two ends. This CDR3 has 14 amino acids. The CDR3 region is CASSFTGPGNTIYF. In nucleotides, the CDR3 is TGTGCCAGCAGCTTCACAGGGCCAGGAAACACCATATATTTT.

J is TRBJ2-3 and V is TRBV5-1; D is perhaps TRBD2 (5 bases). Germline CDR1 and CDR2: SGHRS and YFSETQ. V lost 2 bases and J 0 bases, leaving 7 bases between the germline ends. The CDR3 runs 14 residues. CDR3: CASSFGGSTDTQYF. CDR3 bases: TGCGCCAGCAGCTTTGGAGGAAGCACAGATACGCAGTATTTT.

The chain has TRBV7-9 and TRBJ1-1; D might be TRBD1 (6 bases). CDR1 and CDR2 from the germline V gene are SEHNR and FQNEAQ (reference sequence). V dropped 4 bases and J dropped 2 bases, with 8 bases sitting between them. This CDR3 is built from 13 residues. The CDR3: CASSWTVNTEAFF. CDR3 in DNA: TGTGCCAGCAGCTGGACAGTAAACACTGAAGCTTTCTTT.

This clone was detected only a few times. This chain joins TRBV4-1 and TRBJ2-1, with D possibly called TRBD1 or TRBD2 (5 bases each). The V gene lost 1 base and the J gene lost 2 bases, with 15 bases spanning the gap. The germline gives CDR1 MGHRA, CDR2 YSYEKL. There are 17 residues in the CDR3. DNA for the CDR3: TGCGCCAGCAGCCAAGCCCTAGGGACGAGAGCCTACAATGAGCAGTTCTTC. Its protein is CASSQALGTRAYNEQFF.

The rearrangement uses TRBV11-2 and TRBJ1-1; no clear D. The germline gives CDR1 SGHAT, CDR2 FQNNGV. The CDR3 has 15 amino acids. V was trimmed by 2 bases and J by 4 bases, leaving 14 bases between them. CDR3 residues: CASSLYKGSGTEAFF. In DNA, the CDR3 is TGTGCCAGCAGCTTATACAAGGGAAGCGGCACTGAAGCTTTCTTT.

By sample share, this clone is medium-sized. The rearrangement joins TRBV7-8 to TRBJ1-5, with D perhaps matching TRBD1 (5 bases). The ends were cut back, 3 bases at V and 1 base at J, with 10 bases in the middle. The CDR3 length is 15 residues. Germline V lookup: CDR1 SGHVS, CDR2 FQNEAQ. CDR3 loop: CASSLSDSSNQPQHF. The CDR3 DNA sequence: TGTGCCAGCAGCTTGAGCGACAGCAGCAATCAGCCCCAGCATTTT.

The CDR3 bases are TGTGCCAGCAGGGGACTAGCGGGGGAGTACAATGAGCAGTTCTTC. Protein product: CASRGLAGEYNEQFF. The V call is TRBV6-5, the J call TRBJ2-1; 14 bases map to TRBD2. The CDR3 covers 15 residues. In germline, CDR1 is MNHEY, CDR2 SVGAGI. Trimming cost V 6 bases and J 4 bases; bases outside gene matches: 2.